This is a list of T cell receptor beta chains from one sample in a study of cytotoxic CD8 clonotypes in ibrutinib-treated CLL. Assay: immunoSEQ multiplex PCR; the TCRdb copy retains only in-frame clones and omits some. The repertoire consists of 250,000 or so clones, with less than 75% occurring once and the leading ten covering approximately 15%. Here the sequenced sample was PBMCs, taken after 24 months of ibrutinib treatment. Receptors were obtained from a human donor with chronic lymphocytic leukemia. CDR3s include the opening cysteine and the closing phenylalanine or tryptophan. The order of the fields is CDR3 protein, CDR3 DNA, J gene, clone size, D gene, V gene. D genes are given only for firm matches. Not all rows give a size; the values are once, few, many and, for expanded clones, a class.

CSAHRDTQYF	TGCAGTGCCCACCGGGATACGCAGTATTTT	TRBJ2-3	-	-	TRBV20-1
CSVEVPENIGYEQYF	TGCAGCGTTGAAGTTCCGGAAAACATCGGTTACGAGCAGTACTTC	TRBJ2-7	-	-	TRBV29-1
CASSHPMDRTYEQYF	TGTGCCAGCAGCCATCCAATGGACAGGACCTACGAGCAGTACTTC	TRBJ2-7	-	TRBD1	TRBV4-2
CASSLAARRETQYF	TGTGCCAGCAGCTTAGCTGCTAGGCGGGAGACCCAGTACTTC	TRBJ2-5	-	-	TRBV7-9
CSVEGARQGNEQFF	TGCAGCGTTGAAGGCGCCCGGCAGGGGAATGAGCAGTTCTTC	TRBJ2-1	-	-	TRBV29-1
CASAPGTEFNYGYTF	TGTGCCAGCGCCCCCGGGACAGAATTTAACTATGGCTACACCTTC	TRBJ1-2	-	TRBD1	TRBV4-2
CASSSGRQNEQFF	TGTGCCAGCAGCTCCGGACGGCAGAATGAGCAGTTCTTC	TRBJ2-1	-	-	TRBV7-6
CASSLEDSDYTF	TGTGCCAGCAGCTTAGAGGACAGCGACTACACCTTC	TRBJ1-2	-	-	TRBV7-9
CATGDQETQYF	TGTGCCACGGGGGATCAAGAGACCCAGTACTTC	TRBJ2-5	-	-	TRBV2
CASSIRGLNQPQHF	TGTGCCAGTAGTATAAGGGGTCTTAATCAGCCCCAGCATTTT	TRBJ1-5	few	-	TRBV19
CSVIWGYNEQFF	TGCAGCGTTATATGGGGTTACAATGAGCAGTTCTTC	TRBJ2-1	-	-	TRBV29-1
CASSDGEAQPQHF	TGTGCCAGCTCCGACGGGGAGGCTCAGCCCCAGCATTTT	TRBJ1-5	-	-	TRBV18
CASITLSKGNTEAFF	TGTGCCAGCATTACCCTCTCCAAGGGGAACACTGAAGCTTTCTTT	TRBJ1-1	-	-	TRBV6-5
CASSPGTSSNEQFF	TGTGCCAGCAGTCCCGGGACTAGCAGTAATGAGCAGTTCTTC	TRBJ2-1	once	TRBD2	TRBV27
CASSSIRARRSSYNEQFF	TGTGCCAGCAGCTCAATAAGAGCGAGACGGAGCTCCTACAATGAGCAGTTCTTC	TRBJ2-1	few	-	TRBV7-3
CASHNLGQPQHF	TGTGCCAGCCACAATCTGGGTCAGCCCCAGCATTTT	TRBJ1-5	-	-	TRBV6-5
CASNRGGGLRQPQHF	TGTGCCAGCAACAGAGGGGGGGGCCTCCGACAGCCCCAGCATTTT	TRBJ1-5	-	-	TRBV2
CASSTRGWSYEQYF	TGTGCCAGTAGTACCCGGGGGTGGAGCTACGAGCAGTACTTC	TRBJ2-7	-	-	TRBV19
CASSLAGGLMNEQFF	TGTGCCAGCAGCCTAGCGGGAGGCCTTATGAATGAGCAGTTCTTC	TRBJ2-1	once	TRBD2	TRBV7-3
CASSLRTGGSTDTQYF	TGTGCCAGCAGCTTAAGGACAGGGGGAAGCACAGATACGCAGTATTTT	TRBJ2-3	-	TRBD1	TRBV7-2
CASSLVRSTSGSHYEQYF	TGTGCCAGCAGCTTAGTCCGTTCAACTAGCGGGAGTCACTACGAGCAGTACTTC	TRBJ2-7	-	TRBD2	TRBV7-9
CASSQVGSTDTQYF	TGCGCCAGCAGCCAAGTTGGTAGCACAGATACGCAGTATTTT	TRBJ2-3	few	-	TRBV4-1
CAWSVTDQPQHF	TGTGCCTGGAGTGTTACTGACCAGCCCCAGCATTTT	TRBJ1-5	-	-	TRBV30
CASSPEGGSYTF	TGTGCCAGCAGCCCCGAGGGTGGGAGCTACACCTTC	TRBJ1-2	few	-	TRBV28
CASSFQGGGSTEAFF	TGTGCCAGCAGCTTCCAGGGGGGCGGGAGCACTGAAGCTTTCTTT	TRBJ1-1	few	TRBD1	TRBV11-2
CASSEPIQASYEQYF	TGTGCCAGCAGTGAACCTATACAGGCATCCTACGAGCAGTACTTC	TRBJ2-7	-	-	TRBV6-4
CASSVGQGASNEQFF	TGTGCCAGCAGCGTAGGACAGGGGGCCTCCAATGAGCAGTTCTTC	TRBJ2-1	few	TRBD1	TRBV7-9
CASSLDRSYGYTF	TGTGCCAGCAGCTTGGACAGGAGCTATGGCTACACCTTC	TRBJ1-2	few	TRBD1	TRBV11-2
CASSTRDSYGYTF	TGTGCCAGCAGCACCCGGGACAGCTATGGCTACACCTTC	TRBJ1-2	once	TRBD1	TRBV7-9
CASSQTSGPYEQYF	TGCGCCAGCAGCCAAACTAGCGGCCCCTACGAGCAGTACTTC	TRBJ2-7	-	TRBD2	TRBV5-1
CSVGTDNEKLFF	TGCAGCGTCGGGACGGATAATGAAAAACTGTTTTTT	TRBJ1-4	-	-	TRBV29-1
CASRPGGSANTIYF	TGTGCCAGCAGGCCGGGGGGGTCGGCAAACACCATATATTTT	TRBJ1-3	-	-	TRBV4-2
CASRGGWSYNEQFF	TGTGCCAGTCGAGGCGGGTGGTCCTACAATGAGCAGTTCTTC	TRBJ2-1	-	-	TRBV28
CASSYQNQPQHF	TGTGCCAGCAGTTACCAGAATCAGCCCCAGCATTTT	TRBJ1-5	-	-	TRBV6-6
CASSLEVAGVADTQYF	TGCGCCAGCAGCTTGGAGGTGGCAGGGGTAGCAGATACGCAGTATTTT	TRBJ2-3	-	-	TRBV5-1
CASSAGQGNEQYF	TGCGCCAGCAGCGCAGGACAGGGTAACGAGCAGTACTTC	TRBJ2-7	-	TRBD1	TRBV5-1
CASSQGGLRETQYF	TGTGCCAGCAGCCAAGGAGGATTGAGGGAGACCCAGTACTTC	TRBJ2-5	once	-	TRBV9
CSAVKGRAFF	TGCAGCGCCGTCAAGGGGAGAGCTTTCTTT	TRBJ1-1	many	-	TRBV29-1
CAILSGTAYNEQFF	TGTGCCATACTAAGCGGGACGGCCTACAATGAGCAGTTCTTC	TRBJ2-1	-	TRBD2	TRBV7-9
CSARADWEQYF	TGCAGTGCTAGGGCCGACTGGGAGCAGTATTTT	TRBJ2-3	-	-	TRBV20-1
CASSALQGADTGELFF	TGTGCCAGCAGCGCCCTACAGGGGGCGGACACCGGGGAGCTGTTTTTT	TRBJ2-2	-	TRBD1	TRBV9
CATNRDKETQYF	TGTGCCACCAACCGGGACAAAGAGACCCAGTACTTC	TRBJ2-5	-	-	TRBV28
CAWTHTDSWEQYF	TGTGCCTGGACCCACACGGATTCGTGGGAGCAGTACTTC	TRBJ2-7	few	-	TRBV30
CAYEGRGRKYEQYF	TGTGCTTACGAAGGGAGGGGGCGGAAATACGAGCAGTACTTC	TRBJ2-7	-	-	TRBV11-3
CATSNRQGYEQYF	TGTGCCACCAGCAACCGACAGGGGTACGAGCAGTACTTC	TRBJ2-7	few	TRBD1	TRBV15
CAISEGPRDGRRYGYTF	TGTGCCATCAGTGAGGGCCCTAGGGACGGCCGGAGATATGGCTACACCTTC	TRBJ1-2	-	-	TRBV10-3
CASSPDRSNGYTF	TGTGCCAGCAGCCCAGACAGGTCGAACGGCTACACCTTC	TRBJ1-2	few	-	TRBV7-3
CASRMNRGNTGELFF	TGTGCCAGCAGGATGAACAGGGGGAACACCGGGGAGCTGTTTTTT	TRBJ2-2	-	TRBD1	TRBV27
CASRIGLAPNEQFF	TGTGCCAGCAGGATAGGACTAGCCCCCAATGAGCAGTTCTTC	TRBJ2-1	-	TRBD2	TRBV27
CAAGAGAHTDTQYF	TGTGCCGCTGGTGCGGGGGCTCACACAGATACGCAGTATTTT	TRBJ2-3	-	-	TRBV5-8
CAWSPPGLAKSYEQYF	TGTGCCTGGAGCCCTCCCGGACTAGCGAAGAGCTACGAGCAGTACTTC	TRBJ2-7	-	TRBD2	TRBV30
CASSSKAGGTNYGYTF	TGCGCCAGCAGCTCAAAGGCCGGGGGCACTAACTATGGCTACACCTTC	TRBJ1-2	few	-	TRBV5-1
CASGKEGAFGYTF	TGTGCCAGCGGAAAAGAGGGGGCATTTGGCTACACCTTC	TRBJ1-2	-	TRBD1	TRBV6-5
CASSLRYSNYEQYF	TGTGCCAGCAGCTTGCGGTACTCCAACTACGAGCAGTACTTC	TRBJ2-7	few	-	TRBV5-8